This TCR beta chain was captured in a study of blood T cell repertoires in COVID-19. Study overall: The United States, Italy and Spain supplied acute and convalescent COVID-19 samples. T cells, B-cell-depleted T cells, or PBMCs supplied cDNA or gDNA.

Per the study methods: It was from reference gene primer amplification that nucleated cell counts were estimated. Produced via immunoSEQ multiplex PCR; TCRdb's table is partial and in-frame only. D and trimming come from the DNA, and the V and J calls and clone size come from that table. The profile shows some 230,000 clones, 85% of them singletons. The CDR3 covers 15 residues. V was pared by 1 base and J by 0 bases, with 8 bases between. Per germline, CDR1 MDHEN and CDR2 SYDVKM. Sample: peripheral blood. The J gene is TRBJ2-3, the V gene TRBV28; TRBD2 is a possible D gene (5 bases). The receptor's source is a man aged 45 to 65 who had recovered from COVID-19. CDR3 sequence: CASSLSTGSTDTQYF. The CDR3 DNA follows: TGTGCCAGCAGTTTATCTACGGGGAGCACAGATACGCAGTATTTT.